This TCR beta chain was recovered during a study of T cell changes during pregnancy in multiple sclerosis (dated by TCRdb to the late 2010s). With respect to the entire study: The study looked at changes in the T cell repertoire across pregnancy in women with multiple sclerosis.

Library preparation employed the immunoSEQ multiplex PCR assay. The clones in this table, taken by TCRdb from immuneACCESS, are in-frame only. Not every clone is retained; where verified, under half of the shortfall comes from an unresolved V gene, and the cause of the rest is unknown. The table for this sample lists under 55,000 clones; around 90% of them were counted only once. The ten most abundant clones make up about 0.36% of the sample. CDR3 length: 18 amino acids, cysteine to phenylalanine. Solely the CDR3 DNA is kept, with 54 bases framed from the first base. CDR1 and CDR2 are drawn from the germline V gene: SQVTM, ANQGSEA. V is cut back by 7 bases and J by 0 bases, with 18 bases in the junction unmatched. To note about this clone: No antigen is known for it. Base qualities are not at hand, and no much larger clone is one base apart.

The specimen was CD4+ T cells from peripheral blood mononuclear cells, collected before pregnancy. This receptor was obtained from a female donor with multiple sclerosis, enrolled in a pregnancy study. The V gene is TRBV29-1 and the J gene is TRBJ2-7; TRBD1 agrees with 10 junctional bases. The nucleotides read TGCAGCGCCAAGAGGGGACAGGGGCAGCGCGGGAGCTCCTACGAGCAGTACTTC. Its amino acids are CSAKRGQGQRGSSYEQYF.